This TCR beta chain was identified during a study of cytomegalovirus exposure and HLA in healthy donors. Sequencing was performed with immunoSEQ multiplex PCR; in TCRdb, only in-frame clones are kept and a portion is missing. This sample has roughly 60,000 clones, with about 94% found just once. With regard to this clone: Its target is not known.

General study points: Cytomegalovirus status was reportedly diagnosed by the classifier with high sensitivity and specificity.

The CDR3 contains 12 residues. V dropped 4 bases and J dropped 4 bases, with 7 bases sitting between them. Germline lookup yields CDR1 LGHNA and CDR2 YNFKEQ. The receptor's source is a man in his late teens or twenties in good health and CMV-seronegative. The gene calls are TRBV4-2 and TRBJ1-2; unclear D gene. Sequencing was performed on PBMCs. This CDR3 reads CASSPEGYGYTF. The CDR3 DNA follows: TGTGCCAGCAGCCCGGAGGGCTATGGCTACACCTTC.